These 17 T cell receptor beta chains were all obtained from the same sample, sequenced in a study of blood T cell repertoires in COVID-19. Assay: immunoSEQ multiplex PCR; the TCRdb copy retains only in-frame clones and omits some. This table holds about 58,000 clones, about 84% found once. The specimen was peripheral blood. These receptors all come from a man in his forties with active COVID-19.

The rearrangement links TRBV12-5 to TRBJ1-5; tentatively, D is TRBD1 (5 bases). Germline CDR1 LGHNT, CDR2 FRNRAP. This CDR3 has 13 amino acids. Trimming left V 7 bases short and J 6 bases short, with 13 bases between. The CDR3: CASVAGVGQPQHF. CDR3 DNA sequence: TGTGCTAGTGTTGCGGGGGTAGGTCAGCCCCAGCATTTT.

The chain employs TRBV7-3 and TRBJ2-3; perhaps TRBD2 as D (6 bases). V was pared by 6 bases and J by 0 bases, with 10 bases between. Germline assignment: CDR1 SGHTA and CDR2 FQGTGA. The CDR3 runs to 14 residues. CDR3 region: CASSPGRSTDTQYF. In DNA, the CDR3 is TGTGCCAGCAGTCCAGGGAGGAGCACAGATACGCAGTATTTT.

V and J are TRBV18 and TRBJ1-4; D uncertain. The CDR3 covers 11 residues. Per the germline V gene, CDR1 is KGHSH and CDR2 is LQKENI. V was trimmed by 3 bases and J by 11 bases, leaving 7 bases between them. Here the CDR3 reads CASSPEEKLFF. The CDR3 region has the DNA TGTGCCAGCTCACCTGAGGAGAAACTGTTTTTT.

This sequence joins TRBV6-5 and TRBJ2-7, with 7 bases lining up with TRBD1. Germline CDR1 MNHEY, CDR2 SVGAGI. The CDR3 is 14 amino acids. V lost 4 bases and J lost 2; bases outside the gene matches: 5. Here the CDR3 reads CASSSSDRAYEQYF. Written as DNA, the CDR3 is TGTGCCAGCAGTTCCTCCGACAGGGCCTACGAGCAGTACTTC.

This sequence joins TRBV29-1 and TRBJ2-2; 8 nucleotides align to TRBD1. V lost 4 bases and J lost 2; bases outside the gene matches: 12. The germline CDR1 and CDR2 sequences are SQVTM and ANQGSEA. The CDR3 runs to 17 residues. CDR3 in DNA: TGCAGCGTTGTCGCAGGGGGCGAGTATGGAAACACCGGGGAGCTGTTTTTT. Its protein is CSVVAGGEYGNTGELFF.

This chain links TRBV27 with TRBJ1-4; 7 bases map to TRBD1. Germline V gene data show CDR1 as MNHEY and CDR2 as SMNVEV (reference sequence). V was pared by 6 bases and J by 4 bases, with 2 bases of the junction left unmatched. This CDR3 region has 13 residues. The CDR3 here is CASRGQFNEKLFF. CDR3 sequence (DNA): TGTGCCAGCAGGGGACAGTTTAATGAAAAACTGTTTTTT.

The V gene is TRBV10-3, the J gene TRBJ2-1; D remains ambiguous. V dropped 0 bases and J dropped 5 bases, with 5 bases sitting between them. Per the germline V gene, CDR1 is ENHRY and CDR2 is SYGVKD. This CDR3 comprises 13 residues. In DNA form, the CDR3 reads TGTGCCATCAGTGAGTCGGTAGACAATGAGCAGTTCTTC. Its protein is CAISESVDNEQFF.

CDR3 sequence reads: CASSEPRDRGPETQYF. As DNA, the CDR3 is TGTGCCAGCAGTGAACCAAGGGACAGGGGGCCAGAGACCCAGTACTTC. The V call is TRBV25-1, the J call TRBJ2-5; 12 bases fit TRBD1. This CDR3 spans 16 amino acids. The V gene end was trimmed by 2 bases and the J gene end by 4 bases; junction bases not matched to a gene: 5. The germline V gene encodes CDR1 MGHDK and CDR2 SYGVNS.

This CDR3 is CASSPGQDQETQYF. The DNA of the CDR3 is TGTGCCAGCAGCCCGGGACAGGACCAAGAGACCCAGTACTTC. The chain has TRBV3-1 (or the pseudogene TRBV3-2) and TRBJ2-5; 8 bases match TRBD1. V dropped 4 bases and J dropped 0; count of bases not matched to a gene: 1. Germline V gene sequence: CDR1 LGHDT, CDR2 YNNKEL (reference sequence). There are 14 residues in the CDR3.

The chain employs TRBV7-9 and TRBJ2-1; maybe TRBD1 (6 bases). Trimming stripped 0 bases from V and 4 bases from J, with 19 bases between. This CDR3 has 18 amino acids. Germline assignment: CDR1 SEHNR and CDR2 FQNEAQ (reference sequence). For the CDR3, the DNA is TGTGCCAGCAGCTTAGCGGGGGCAGGGAAGGGTTCTTACAATGAGCAGTTCTTC. It yields the protein CASSLAGAGKGSYNEQFF.

The chain couples TRBV18 to TRBJ1-3; a weak D match, TRBD1 (5 bases). V was clipped by 0 bases and J by 4 bases, with 7 bases between them. There are 14 residues in the CDR3. CDR1 KGHSH and CDR2 LQKENI come from the germline V gene. The CDR3 loop is CASSPPAGGNTIYF. CDR3 bases: TGTGCCAGCTCACCACCGGCAGGGGGAAACACCATATATTTT.

The gene calls are TRBV10-2 and TRBJ1-2; D uncertain. The V and J ends lost 4 bases and 10 bases respectively, with 13 bases between them. From germline, CDR1 is WSHSY and CDR2 SAAADI. The CDR3 has 12 amino acids. CDR3 coding DNA: TGCGCCAGCAGTGGGCGGAGGGATAACTACACCTTC. Amino acid sequence: CASSGRRDNYTF.

The chain has TRBV30 and TRBJ1-2; TRBD1 agrees at 9 bases. Germline CDR1 and CDR2: GTSNPN and SVGIG (reference sequence). The CDR3 covers 11 residues. The V segment lost 4 bases and the J segment 7 bases; nucleotides outside the gene matches: 1. The CDR3 coding sequence is TGTGCCTGGATGACAGGGGGTGGCTACACCTTC. Amino acid sequence: CAWMTGGGYTF. The complete variable domain, with remaining parts taken from reference TRBV30 and TRBJ1-2, reads SQTIHQWPATLVQPVGSPLSLECTVEGTSNPNLYWYRQAAGRGLQLLFYSVGIGQISSEVPQNLSASRPQDRQFILSSKKLLLSDSGFYLCAWMTGGGYTFGSGTRLTVV.

The chain recombines TRBV19 with TRBJ2-1; TRBD2 aligns across 7 bases. The CDR3 consists of 16 residues. In germline, CDR1 is LNHDA, CDR2 SQIVND (reference sequence). V lost 1 base, J lost 4 bases, and 7 bases stayed unmatched. The CDR3 coding sequence is TGTGCCAGTAGTATAGGCGACGGGACTAATTACAATGAGCAGTTCTTC. This encodes CASSIGDGTNYNEQFF. Full variable domain (missing parts from reference TRBV19 and TRBJ2-1): DGGITQSPKYLFRKEGQNVTLSCEQNLNHDAMYWYRQDPGQGLRLIYYSQIVNDFQKGDIAEGYSVSREKKESFPLTVTSAQKNPTAFYLCASSIGDGTNYNEQFFGPGTRLTVL.

This clone has just one count. The chain has TRBV10-3 and TRBJ1-4; 8 bases line up with TRBD1. V was clipped by 5 bases and J by 7 bases; unmatched bases: 3. The CDR3 is made up of 13 amino acids. CDR1 and CDR2 from the germline V gene are ENHRY and SYGVKD. Here the CDR3 reads CAISRQGSEKLFF. CDR3 bases: TGTGCCATCAGTCGACAGGGGAGTGAAAAACTGTTTTTT.

This clone was counted a single time. J is TRBJ2-7 and V is TRBV2, with TRBD2 matching 13 bases. Trimming removed 7 bases from V and 7 bases from J; junction bases left unmatched: 10. This CDR3 is built from 15 residues. CDR1 and CDR2 (germline): SNHLY, FYNNEI. The CDR3 reads CASTPRTSGSKEQYF. DNA of the CDR3: TGTGCCAGCACCCCTCGGACTAGCGGGAGCAAAGAGCAGTACTTC.

V is TRBV7-2 and J is TRBJ2-3; 10 nucleotides agree with TRBD2. Germline lookup yields CDR1 SGHTA and CDR2 FQGNSA. CDR3 length equals 14 residues. With 9 bases clipped from V and 6 bases from J, the junction kept 9 bases outside the gene matches. CDR3 protein: CASPGTSVTDTQYF. CDR3 sequence (DNA): TGTGCCAGTCCCGGGACTAGCGTAACCGATACGCAGTATTTT.